These 13 T cell receptor beta chains share one sample of origin, sequenced in a study of blood T cell repertoires in COVID-19. Libraries were prepared by immunoSEQ multiplex PCR; TCRdb keeps only in-frame clonotypes and omits some of them. The sample lists some 240,000 clones; around nine tenths were seen once. Sequenced material: peripheral blood. The receptors come from a man aged 55-75 years with COVID-19, enrolled during active disease.

This chain uses TRBV5-1 with TRBJ1-2; D gene unclear. The germline gives CDR1 SGHRS, CDR2 YFSETQ. The germline V and J ends were trimmed by 4 bases and 0 bases, with 10 bases remaining between them. The CDR3 sequence is 14 residues long. CDR3: CASSPTTTNYGYTF. The CDR3 DNA reads as TGCGCCAGCAGCCCTACCACTACTAACTATGGCTACACCTTC.

This sequence joins TRBV5-5 and TRBJ2-2; TRBD2 matches 11 bases. CDR1 is SGHKS and CDR2 is YYEKEE in the germline V gene (reference sequence). V gave up 5 bases and J gave up 6 bases; unmatched junction bases: 6. The CDR3 is made up of 15 amino acids. CDR3 DNA: TGTGCCAGCAGGTTTAGCGGGGGGGCAGCCGGGGAGCTGTTTTTT. This translates into CASRFSGGAAGELFF.

The chain has TRBV19 and TRBJ2-1; TRBD2 is a possible D gene (5 bases). The germline V gene has CDR1 LNHDA and CDR2 SQIVND (reference sequence). The CDR3 length is 13 residues. Trimming stripped 11 bases from V and 0 bases from J, with 11 bases between. CDR3 DNA: TGTGCCTCTGAGCGGAGCTCCTACAATGAGCAGTTCTTC. It is translated as CASERSSYNEQFF.

The chain has TRBV2 and TRBJ1-2; 9 bases align to TRBD1. This CDR3 is built from 14 residues. J gave up 3 bases and V 4 bases, and 3 bases lay outside the gene matches. Germline CDR1 SNHLY, CDR2 FYNNEI. The CDR3 DNA is TGTGCCAGCAGTGGGACAGGGGTTGACTATGGCTACACCTTC. Translated, it gives CASSGTGVDYGYTF.

The rearrangement uses TRBV6-5 and TRBJ2-1, with 11 bases that match TRBD2. Germline CDR1 is MNHEY and CDR2 is SVGAGI. V dropped 5 bases and J dropped 5; count of bases not matched to a gene: 2. The CDR3 is made up of 14 amino acids. The CDR3 DNA reads TGTGCCAGCAGTATAGCGGGAGGGAACAATGAGCAGTTCTTC. Translation gives CASSIAGGNNEQFF.

The chain uses TRBV9 and TRBJ1-5; a weak D match, TRBD1 (5 bases). Germline V CDR1 and CDR2: SGDLS, YYNGEE. This CDR3 is built from 15 residues. V lost 4 bases to trimming and J lost 1 base, with 12 bases between them. CDR3 nucleotide sequence: TGTGCCAGCAGCCCTTTTCAGGGAAGCAATCAGCCCCAGCATTTT. It translates to CASSPFQGSNQPQHF.

The V gene is TRBV9, the J gene TRBJ1-2, with D unclear. V shed 3 bases and J shed 12 bases, with 18 bases lying between them. Germline V gene data show CDR1 as SGDLS and CDR2 as YYNGEE. The CDR3 length is 13 residues. DNA for the CDR3: TGTGCCAGCAGCGCCCGACCCGACGGGATTGACACCTTC. It translates to CASSARPDGIDTF.

The rearrangement uses TRBV4-1 and TRBJ1-1, with 7 bases aligning to TRBD1. Germline CDR1 MGHRA, CDR2 YSYEKL. V trimming: 4 bases; J trimming: 2 bases; junction bases outside the gene matches: 7. The CDR3 totals 15 residues. As DNA, the CDR3 is TGCGCCAGCAGCCCGCGACAGGGCCCAAACACTGAAGCTTTCTTT. Its translation is CASSPRQGPNTEAFF.

The rearrangement links TRBV19 to TRBJ2-6; possibly TRBD2 for D (6 bases). Germline CDR1 LNHDA, CDR2 SQIVND (reference sequence). Trimming pared 5 bases from V and 0 bases from J, leaving 26 bases between. The CDR3 is 21 amino acids. The CDR3 coding sequence is TGTGCCAGTAGTTTCCGCTTAGGACGGGAGAGGGCACCCTCTGGGGCCAACGTCCTGACTTTC. Translated: CASSFRLGRERAPSGANVLTF.

V and J are TRBV9 and TRBJ2-7, with TRBD2 as a possible D gene (6 bases). Trimming removed 0 bases from V and 2 bases from J, with 12 bases in between. Germline values: CDR1 SGDLS, CDR2 YYNGEE. CDR3 length: 15 residues. CDR3 in amino acids: CASSVGASDTYEQYF. CDR3 DNA sequence: TGTGCCAGCAGCGTAGGCGCTAGCGATACCTACGAGCAGTACTTC. Full variable domain (missing parts from reference TRBV9 and TRBJ2-7): DSGVTQTPKHLITATGQRVTLRCSPRSGDLSVYWYQQSLDQGLQFLIQYYNGEERAKGNILERFSAQQFPDLHSELNLSSLELGDSALYFCASSVGASDTYEQYFGPGTRLTVT.

Notes on this clone: The junction departs from germline at one end; a sequencing error may be responsible. The rearrangement uses TRBV7-7 and TRBJ2-1, with 9 positions matching TRBD1. This CDR3 is 15 amino acids long. In germline, CDR1 is SSHAT, CDR2 FNYEAQ (reference sequence). The CDR3 nucleotides read TGTGCTAGCAGCTCCGGGACAGGGTCCTACAATGAGCAGTTCTTC. Its protein is CASSSGTGSYNEQFF.

V usage is TRBV9 and J usage is TRBJ2-1; perhaps TRBD2 as D (5 bases). This CDR3 region has 13 residues. CDR1 is SGDLS, CDR2 YYNGEE, per germline. V gave up 0 bases and J gave up 9 bases, with 10 bases separating them. The CDR3 region has the DNA TGTGCCAGCAGCGTAGAGGTCCTAGCTGAGCAGTTCTTC. This translates into CASSVEVLAEQFF.

The CDR3 region is CASSFRRGRIFGELFF. CDR3 DNA sequence: TGTGCCAGCAGTTTCCGCAGGGGGCGAATCTTCGGGGAGCTGTTTTTT. V gene TRBV28 combines with J gene TRBJ2-2, with 8 bases matching TRBD1. This CDR3 contains 16 residues. Trimming cost V 3 bases and J 7 bases; bases outside gene matches: 10. CDR1 and CDR2 (germline): MDHEN, SYDVKM.